Detailed here is one TCR beta chain. Antigen: not known. The record originates from a study of shared clonotypes between healthy human individuals. General study results and limits: The diversity represented, both genetic and in exposure history, was limited by few donors.

The germline V and J ends were trimmed by 3 bases and 0 bases, with 17 bases remaining between them. CDR1 is WNHNN, CDR2 SYGVQD, per germline (reference sequence). The CDR3 contains 18 residues. Sequencing used immunoSEQ multiplex PCR; TCRdb keeps in-frame clones, though not all of them. The sample has hundreds of thousands of clones, 90% to 96% seen once. This TCR derives from a woman under 40 in good health. The chain recombines TRBV10-1 with TRBJ2-2, with D maybe TRBD2 (5 bases). Input material: naive CD4+ T cells sorted from blood. Subset in this sample: CD45RA+ positively selected. The CDR3 DNA reads as TGCGCCAGCAGTGACCTTGGGCGGGTTGTAGCGAACACCGGGGAGCTGTTTTTT. Its protein is CASSDLGRVVANTGELFF.